These T cell receptor beta chains were read from a single sample in a study of blood T cell repertoires in COVID-19. Assay used: immunoSEQ multiplex PCR; TCRdb lists only in-frame clones, some missing. The profile shows more than 15,000 clones, roughly four fifths of them singletons. The sequenced sample consisted of peripheral blood. The receptors here all came from a man aged 80 or over with active COVID-19. Both conserved end residues are part of each CDR3. Each record gives: V gene, D gene, clone size, J gene, CDR3 DNA, CDR3 protein. A D gene is named only where the DNA matches it firmly. Size is omitted from some rows. Given values are once, few, many or a class for expanded clones.

v_gene: TRBV11-2; d_gene: TRBD1; abundance: .; j_gene: TRBJ1-1; CDR3nt: TGTGCCAGCAGCCTCAGGGGGCCCCCAAGGATGAACACTGAAGCTTTCTTT; CDR3aa: CASSLRGPPRMNTEAFF
v_gene: TRBV11-2; d_gene: .; abundance: .; j_gene: TRBJ2-1; CDR3nt: TGTGCCAGCAGCTTGAACAGGGTAAAGGGTGAGCAGTTCTTC; CDR3aa: CASSLNRVKGEQFF
v_gene: TRBV6-2/TRBV6-3; d_gene: TRBD1; abundance: .; j_gene: TRBJ2-1; CDR3nt: TGTGCCAGCAGCCCAAGGGGACAGGGCGGGCGGAATGAGCAGTTCTTC; CDR3aa: CASSPRGQGGRNEQFF
v_gene: TRBV27; d_gene: TRBD2; abundance: .; j_gene: TRBJ2-3; CDR3nt: TGTGCCAGCGAACCCTTAGGGGGACTAGCGGGAGTTGTGGGCACAGATACGCAGTATTTT; CDR3aa: CASEPLGGLAGVVGTDTQYF
v_gene: TRBV5-4; d_gene: .; abundance: .; j_gene: TRBJ2-5; CDR3nt: TGTGCCAGCAGCCATGGCGGGGGCTGGGACTCACAAGAGACCCAGTACTTC; CDR3aa: CASSHGGGWDSQETQYF
v_gene: TRBV3-1/TRBV3-2; d_gene: .; abundance: .; j_gene: TRBJ2-7; CDR3nt: TGTGCCAGCAGCCAAGAGGGTACAGTCGAGCAGTACTTC; CDR3aa: CASSQEGTVEQYF
v_gene: TRBV4-1; d_gene: .; abundance: .; j_gene: TRBJ1-5; CDR3nt: TGCGCCAGCAGCCAAGATGACATCCTTAGGGGCGGCAATCAGCCCCAGCATTTT; CDR3aa: CASSQDDILRGGNQPQHF
v_gene: TRBV28; d_gene: TRBD1; abundance: .; j_gene: TRBJ2-3; CDR3nt: TGTGCCAGCAGTTTAAGGGGACAGGGTACAGATACGCAGTATTTT; CDR3aa: CASSLRGQGTDTQYF
v_gene: TRBV12-3/TRBV12-4; d_gene: .; abundance: .; j_gene: TRBJ1-3; CDR3nt: TGTGCCAGCAGTTACCTAGGTGGAAACACCATATATTTT; CDR3aa: CASSYLGGNTIYF
v_gene: TRBV7-2; d_gene: TRBD2; abundance: .; j_gene: TRBJ2-1; CDR3nt: TGTGCCAGCAGCTTAGGACTAGCGGGTTACAATGAGCAGTTCTTC; CDR3aa: CASSLGLAGYNEQFF
v_gene: TRBV28; d_gene: .; abundance: .; j_gene: TRBJ1-1; CDR3nt: TGTGCCAGCAGTTTTTCGCCAGGGAGGGGGAACACTGAAGCTTTCTTT; CDR3aa: CASSFSPGRGNTEAFF
v_gene: TRBV30; d_gene: TRBD1; abundance: .; j_gene: TRBJ1-2; CDR3nt: TGTGCCTGGAAAAATTGGACAGGGCATGGCTACACCTTC; CDR3aa: CAWKNWTGHGYTF
v_gene: TRBV7-9; d_gene: TRBD2; abundance: .; j_gene: TRBJ2-2; CDR3nt: TGTGCCAGCAGCCCCAGCGGGAGACGGGGGACCGGGGAGCTGTTTTTT; CDR3aa: CASSPSGRRGTGELFF
v_gene: TRBV5-4; d_gene: .; abundance: .; j_gene: TRBJ2-2; CDR3nt: TGTGCTACTACGACACGAAGCGGGACACGGGCCGGGGAGCTGTTTTTT; CDR3aa: CATTTRSGTRAGELFF
v_gene: TRBV21-1; d_gene: .; abundance: once; j_gene: TRBJ2-7; CDR3nt: TGTGCCACCTCAAGGGGGAGTGGCGAGCAGTACTTC; CDR3aa: CATSRGSGEQYF
v_gene: TRBV5-1; d_gene: .; abundance: few; j_gene: TRBJ2-7; CDR3nt: TGCGCCAGCAGCAATGGAGGGGATGGGGGTGAGCAGTACTTC; CDR3aa: CASSNGGDGGEQYF
v_gene: TRBV30; d_gene: .; abundance: .; j_gene: TRBJ2-3; CDR3nt: TGTGCCTGGAGTAACGGGAGAACAGATACGCAGTATTTT; CDR3aa: CAWSNGRTDTQYF
v_gene: TRBV10-2; d_gene: .; abundance: few; j_gene: TRBJ1-5; CDR3nt: TGCGCCAGCAGCGCGGGGCCCAATCAGCCCCAGCATTTT; CDR3aa: CASSAGPNQPQHF
v_gene: TRBV10-2; d_gene: .; abundance: .; j_gene: TRBJ2-7; CDR3nt: TGCGCCAGCCGGTACTCCTACGAGCAGTACTTC; CDR3aa: CASRYSYEQYF
v_gene: TRBV13; d_gene: TRBD2; abundance: .; j_gene: TRBJ2-7; CDR3nt: TGTGCCAGCAGCTTAGGACTAGCGGGAGGGACCTACGAGCAGTACTTC; CDR3aa: CASSLGLAGGTYEQYF
v_gene: TRBV28; d_gene: TRBD1; abundance: .; j_gene: TRBJ2-5; CDR3nt: TGTGCCAGCAGTCTAAGACAGGGGACGGAGACCCAGTACTTC; CDR3aa: CASSLRQGTETQYF
v_gene: TRBV3-1/TRBV3-2; d_gene: TRBD2; abundance: .; j_gene: TRBJ2-1; CDR3nt: TGTGCCAGCGCCCTCTCCCTAGCGGGAGGGACTACAGGTGAGCAGTTCTTC; CDR3aa: CASALSLAGGTTGEQFF
v_gene: TRBV2; d_gene: .; abundance: .; j_gene: TRBJ1-6; CDR3nt: TGTGCCAGCACGACAGACACGAATTCACCCCTCCACTTT; CDR3aa: CASTTDTNSPLHF
v_gene: TRBV20-1; d_gene: TRBD1; abundance: .; j_gene: TRBJ1-4; CDR3nt: TGCAGTGCTAGTGAGACAGGGGAAAAACTGTTTTTT; CDR3aa: CSASETGEKLFF
v_gene: TRBV28; d_gene: .; abundance: .; j_gene: TRBJ2-7; CDR3nt: TGTGCCAGCAGTTCCTCACAGGGTAGCGAGCAGTACTTC; CDR3aa: CASSSSQGSEQYF
v_gene: TRBV7-2; d_gene: .; abundance: .; j_gene: TRBJ2-7; CDR3nt: TGTGCCAGCAGCTTAGACGCTGGAGGGGTCTCCTACGAGCAGTACTTC; CDR3aa: CASSLDAGGVSYEQYF
v_gene: TRBV18; d_gene: .; abundance: .; j_gene: TRBJ2-2; CDR3nt: TGTGCCAGCTCAGCGAGACAGGAGAACACCGGGGAGCTGTTTTTT; CDR3aa: CASSARQENTGELFF
v_gene: TRBV2; d_gene: .; abundance: .; j_gene: TRBJ2-5; CDR3nt: TGTGCCAGCAGTGTAGAACTCCAAGAGACCCAGTACTTC; CDR3aa: CASSVELQETQYF
v_gene: TRBV28; d_gene: .; abundance: .; j_gene: TRBJ1-4; CDR3nt: TGTGCCAGCAGGCCGGGGGGGGTGACTGAAAAACTGTTTTTT; CDR3aa: CASRPGGVTEKLFF
v_gene: TRBV20-1; d_gene: TRBD1; abundance: .; j_gene: TRBJ2-1; CDR3nt: TGCAGTGCTGGGCAGGGGGCTTGGTTCTTC; CDR3aa: CSAGQGAWFF
v_gene: TRBV4-3; d_gene: TRBD2; abundance: .; j_gene: TRBJ2-1; CDR3nt: TGCGCCAGCAGCCAAGTTGAACTGGGGAGGGCCGGTGAGCAGTTCTTC; CDR3aa: CASSQVELGRAGEQFF
v_gene: TRBV6-5; d_gene: TRBD1; abundance: .; j_gene: TRBJ2-7; CDR3nt: TGTGCCACCAAGGACAGGGCGACCTACGAGCAGTACTTC; CDR3aa: CATKDRATYEQYF
v_gene: TRBV4-1; d_gene: TRBD1; abundance: medium-sized; j_gene: TRBJ2-7; CDR3nt: TGCGCCAGCAGCCAAGAGGACAGGGGGCCCCACGAGCAGTACTTC; CDR3aa: CASSQEDRGPHEQYF
v_gene: TRBV5-4; d_gene: .; abundance: .; j_gene: TRBJ2-7; CDR3nt: TGTGCCAGCAGCTTGGGCAGGACAGTCACTCAGCAGTACTTC; CDR3aa: CASSLGRTVTQQYF
v_gene: TRBV7-9; d_gene: TRBD1; abundance: .; j_gene: TRBJ2-2; CDR3nt: TGTGCCAGCAGCTTAGGAACAGGGGTGAACACCGGGGAGCTGTTTTTT; CDR3aa: CASSLGTGVNTGELFF
v_gene: TRBV27; d_gene: TRBD1; abundance: .; j_gene: TRBJ1-6; CDR3nt: TGTGCCAGCAGCCATCAGGGGGCGCGGTCACCCCTCCACTTT; CDR3aa: CASSHQGARSPLHF
v_gene: TRBV28; d_gene: .; abundance: .; j_gene: TRBJ2-3; CDR3nt: TGTGCCAGCAGTTTAAGGTGGCGGGGATCTGGGGGGACAGATACGCAGTATTTT; CDR3aa: CASSLRWRGSGGTDTQYF
v_gene: TRBV5-5; d_gene: .; abundance: .; j_gene: TRBJ2-5; CDR3nt: TGTGCCAGCAGCAGACCACAGAGTCCAGAGACCCAGTACTTC; CDR3aa: CASSRPQSPETQYF
v_gene: TRBV28; d_gene: TRBD2; abundance: .; j_gene: TRBJ2-1; CDR3nt: TGTGCCAGCAGTACGGGAGGGGGTTCCTACAATGAGCAGTTCTTC; CDR3aa: CASSTGGGSYNEQFF
v_gene: TRBV2; d_gene: TRBD2; abundance: .; j_gene: TRBJ2-7; CDR3nt: TGTGCCAGTAAGGGAGGGTACGAGCAGTACTTC; CDR3aa: CASKGGYEQYF
v_gene: TRBV28; d_gene: .; abundance: .; j_gene: TRBJ2-1; CDR3nt: TGTGCCAGCAGGCAAATGAGTGGTCGGTACAATGAGCAGTTCTTC; CDR3aa: CASRQMSGRYNEQFF
v_gene: TRBV7-2; d_gene: .; abundance: once; j_gene: TRBJ2-4; CDR3nt: TGTGCCAGCAGCAAGCCCAGCGAGGGATACATTCAGTACTTC; CDR3aa: CASSKPSEGYIQYF